This T cell receptor (beta chain) is from a study of CD8 T cells in ankylosing spondylitis. General study points: Past studies reported some motif variants in reactive arthritis synovial fluid and blood. Disease-linked clones reportedly showed significant enrichment in matched ankylosing spondylitis synovial fluid. Several highly homologous variants formed a TCR beta motif that appeared characteristic of ankylosing spondylitis blood.

CDR1 DFQATT and CDR2 SNEGSKA come from the germline V gene (reference sequence). The CDR3 contains 17 residues. Trimming cost V 3 bases and J 0 bases; bases outside gene matches: 9. Quantitative barcoded 5'-RACE was used to prepare TCR beta libraries. TCRdb reprocessed the 5' RACE reads with MiXCR, giving one entry per CDR3 protein. The sample consists of tens of thousands of distinct CDR3 sequences, more than 25% of them appearing once. On this clonotype: Antigen specificity is unknown.

This receptor was identified in a male donor with ankylosing spondylitis or in good health (not recorded which). The chain uses TRBV20-1 and TRBJ2-3; TRBD2 agrees at 10 bases. The sequenced sample was blood, either unsorted or a sorted T cell fraction (not recorded which). As DNA, the CDR3 is TGCAGTGCTAGGTTACTAGCGGGACCCGCTAGCACAGATACGCAGTATTTT. Amino acid sequence: CSARLLAGPASTDTQYF.